The next 10 T cell receptor beta chains were all read from a single sample in a study of shared clonotypes between healthy human individuals. Libraries were prepared by immunoSEQ multiplex PCR; TCRdb keeps only in-frame clonotypes and omits some of them. Here the sample spans fewer than 550,000 clones, nearly 80% being singletons. The sequenced sample consisted of PBMCs. These receptor sequences come from a woman between 40 and 50 years old in good health. Some clones in this sample may be carry-over from other donors' samples.

This clone was detected once. J is TRBJ2-4 and V is TRBV11-2; D gene unclear. Germline V gene sequence: CDR1 SGHAT, CDR2 FQNNGV. Deletions cut 1 base from V and 1 base from J, with 17 bases between. The CDR3 totals 18 residues. CDR3 protein: CASSLVSYRRSAKNIQYF. The CDR3 DNA is TGTGCCAGCAGCTTAGTCTCCTACCGCCGGTCGGCCAAAAACATTCAGTACTTC.

V is TRBV6-1 and J is TRBJ2-1, with TRBD2 identical over 9 bases. Germline-derived CDR1 and CDR2 are MNHNS and SASEGT. Unmatched junction bases numbered 3, after V lost 2 bases and J lost 4 bases. The CDR3 has 15 residues. This CDR3 is CASSENLAGYNEQFF. The CDR3 nucleotides are TGTGCCAGCAGTGAAAATCTAGCGGGATACAATGAGCAGTTCTTC.

V usage is TRBV11-2 and J usage is TRBJ2-1; 7 nucleotides match TRBD1. CDR1 is SGHAT and CDR2 is FQNNGV in the germline V gene. V lost 5 bases to trimming and J lost 6 bases; unmatched junction nucleotides: 7. This CDR3 comprises 14 residues. In DNA, the CDR3 is TGTGCCAGCAGCACCGGACAGGAGATCAATGAGCAGTTCTTC. It yields the protein CASSTGQEINEQFF.

CDR3 residues: CASSPQEVGEQYF. CDR3 DNA sequence: TGCGCCAGCAGCCCACAGGAAGTGGGCGAGCAGTACTTC. V usage is TRBV5-1 and J usage is TRBJ2-7; possibly TRBD1 for D (5 bases). Trimming stripped 4 bases from V and 6 bases from J, with 14 bases between. Germline V CDR1 and CDR2: SGHRS, YFSETQ. This CDR3 contains 13 residues.

The rearrangement uses TRBV28 and TRBJ1-1; D is unresolved. The V gene's germline CDR1 is MDHEN and CDR2 SYDVKM. This CDR3 is 12 amino acids long. V gave up 7 bases and J gave up 1 base, with 7 bases separating them. CDR3: CASTIENTEAFF. The CDR3 DNA reads as TGTGCCAGCACCATCGAGAACACTGAAGCTTTCTTT.

The V and J genes are TRBV7-2 and TRBJ2-5; tentative D call: TRBD1 (5 bases). The V end was cut by 0 bases, the J end by 1 base, with 9 bases between. CDR3 length: 15 amino acids. Germline CDR1 reads SGHTA; CDR2 reads FQGNSA. CDR3 nucleotides: TGTGCCAGCAGCTTAGCGCAGGGCGCCCAAGAGACCCAGTACTTC. This codes for CASSLAQGAQETQYF.

The V gene is TRBV7-7, the J gene TRBJ2-5, with D possibly matching TRBD2 (6 bases). V lost 5 bases, J lost 4 bases, and 14 bases lay in between. Germline-derived CDR1 and CDR2 are SSHAT and FNYEAQ (reference sequence). The CDR3 runs to 14 residues. CDR3 amino acids: CASSTRESGETQYF. CDR3 DNA: TGTGCCAGCAGCACTCGGGAGAGCGGAGAGACCCAGTACTTC.

This clone has just a few counts. The chain couples TRBV19 to TRBJ1-2, with 10 nucleotides matching TRBD1. This CDR3 spans 15 amino acids. CDR1 and CDR2 (germline): LNHDA, SQIVND (reference sequence). The V segment lost 0 bases and the J segment 8 bases; nucleotides outside the gene matches: 6. In DNA form, the CDR3 reads TGTGCCAGTAGTATAGACCGGACAGGGGGAGGCGGCTACACCTTC. Its protein is CASSIDRTGGGGYTF.

The rearrangement links TRBV7-9 to TRBJ2-5; 7 nucleotides match TRBD2. V gave up 4 bases and J gave up 3 bases; unmatched junction bases: 11. This CDR3 contains 16 residues. CDR1 and CDR2 (germline): SEHNR, FQNEAQ (reference sequence). Here the CDR3 reads CASSSPEQREKETQYF. The DNA for the CDR3 is TGTGCCAGCAGCTCCCCAGAGCAGCGGGAAAAAGAGACCCAGTACTTC.

The CDR3 spells CASSPPSGATEQYF. Here the CDR3 DNA reads TGTGCCAGCTCACCACCGTCTGGAGCGACCGAGCAGTACTTC. The J gene is TRBJ2-7, the V gene TRBV18; D is ambiguous. This CDR3 region has 14 residues. Germline assignment: CDR1 KGHSH and CDR2 LQKENI. V was shortened by 0 bases and J by 6 bases, with 12 bases between the two germline ends.